The rows below give T cell receptor beta chains drawn from one sample of a study of Ad26.COV2.S vaccination and SARS-CoV-2 variants. Data came from immunoSEQ multiplex PCR; TCRdb stores just in-frame clones and leaves some out. The sample lists about 410,000 clones, 80% to 90% occurring once. The sequencing used peripheral blood, collected in a trial of Ad26.COV2.S vaccine versus placebo. These receptors were obtained from a person aged 18-60 years who received the Ad26.COV2.S COVID-19 vaccine or a placebo. Both conserved end residues are part of each CDR3.

j_call	v_call	cdr3_aa
TRBJ1-2	TRBV19	CASSIDLASSYGYTF
TRBJ2-1	TRBV19	CASGRHNEQFF
TRBJ1-2	TRBV11-2	CASSLAGGTNGYTF
TRBJ1-2	TRBV5-8	CASSLWFRGARGYTF
TRBJ1-2	TRBV3-1/TRBV3-2	CASSQAQPGTVLRWGYTF
TRBJ1-1	TRBV3-1/TRBV3-2	CASSQDGGGGLNTEAFF
TRBJ2-7	TRBV3-1/TRBV3-2	CASSQGYSGGDEQYF
TRBJ1-1	TRBV15	CATSRDRQGAEAFF
TRBJ1-2	TRBV19	CASILSTGSGYGYTF
TRBJ1-2	TRBV5-5	CASSLPGQGAYTF
TRBJ2-7	TRBV7-2	CASSLVRDSSYEQYF
TRBJ1-4	TRBV6-5	CASSYHRGSGEKLFF
TRBJ2-2	TRBV18	CASTQVGELIAGELFF
TRBJ2-7	TRBV19	CASSIQTGHNYEQYF
TRBJ2-1	TRBV4-1	CASSQVSLRNNEQFF
TRBJ2-7	TRBV2	CASKVAASYEQYF
TRBJ2-3	TRBV4-1	CASSQGAGLNTDTQYF
TRBJ1-3	TRBV18	CASSSGSSGNTIYF
TRBJ1-1	TRBV6-1	CASSEAEGTEIGNTEAFF
TRBJ1-6	TRBV27	CASSVTASSYNSPLHF
TRBJ2-3	TRBV11-3	CASSLGVTDTQYF
TRBJ1-1	TRBV29-1	CSVDGVEAFF
TRBJ2-2	TRBV2	CASSDRGQGSGELFF
TRBJ2-2	TRBV5-1	CASSLVVGGELFF
TRBJ2-1	TRBV4-2	CASSQDLGRKSNEQFF
TRBJ1-6	TRBV27	CASSLGRDNVSPLHF
TRBJ2-2	TRBV15	CATSRDRVRGELFF
TRBJ2-7	TRBV5-5	CASSLEGQGIHEQYF
TRBJ2-1	TRBV4-1	CASSQFLVASGGEQFF
TRBJ1-5	TRBV6-2/TRBV6-3	CASSYPPDRLNQPQHF
TRBJ2-2	TRBV24-1	CATSPSYTGELFF
TRBJ1-2	TRBV10-3	CAISDSPYGYTF
TRBJ2-1	TRBV11-2	CASSLAGPLKGLYNEQFF
TRBJ1-3	TRBV6-6	CASSYSGTGVNTIYF
TRBJ1-1	TRBV30	CAWRRIGEAFF
TRBJ1-5	TRBV6-2/TRBV6-3	CASSREYGVSNQPQHF
TRBJ1-6	TRBV3-1/TRBV3-2	CASSQEERYSYNSPLHF